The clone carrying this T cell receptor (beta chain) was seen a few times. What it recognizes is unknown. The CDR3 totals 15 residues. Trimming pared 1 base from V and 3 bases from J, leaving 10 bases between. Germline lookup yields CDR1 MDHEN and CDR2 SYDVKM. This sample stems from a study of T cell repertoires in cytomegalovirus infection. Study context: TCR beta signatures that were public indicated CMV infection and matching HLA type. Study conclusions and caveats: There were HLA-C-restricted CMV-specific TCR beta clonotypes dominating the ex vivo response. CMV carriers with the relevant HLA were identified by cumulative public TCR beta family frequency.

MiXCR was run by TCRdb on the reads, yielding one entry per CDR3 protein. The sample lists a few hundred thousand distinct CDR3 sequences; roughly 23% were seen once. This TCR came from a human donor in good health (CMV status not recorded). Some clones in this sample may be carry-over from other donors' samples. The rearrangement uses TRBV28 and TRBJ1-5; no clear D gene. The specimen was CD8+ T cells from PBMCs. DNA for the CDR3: TGTGCCAGCAGTTTATCCGGCAGGTTCAATCAGCCCCAGCATTTT. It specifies CASSLSGRFNQPQHF.